This TCR beta chain came from a study of cytomegalovirus exposure and HLA in healthy donors. The CDR3 runs to 15 residues. The trim removed 3 bases at V and 7 bases at J, leaving 8 bases unmatched. Germline CDR1 and CDR2: MDHEN and SYDVKM. The PCR was carried out with 60 Vbeta primers and 13 Jbeta primers. Some clones are missing from TCRdb's copy, which holds only in-frame ones; the method was immunoSEQ multiplex PCR. The top ten hold less than 3.5% of the sample, which has 150,000 or so clones, about three fifths seen once. V and J are TRBV28 and TRBJ2-2, with TRBD2 identical over 7 bases. The sequenced sample consisted of PBMCs. The clonotype was recovered from a woman aged 25 to 39 in good health and CMV-seropositive. CDR3 DNA: TGTGCCAGCAGTTTCGCAGGGAGGGGTGGCGGGGAGCTGTTTTTT. It yields the protein CASSFAGRGGGELFF.